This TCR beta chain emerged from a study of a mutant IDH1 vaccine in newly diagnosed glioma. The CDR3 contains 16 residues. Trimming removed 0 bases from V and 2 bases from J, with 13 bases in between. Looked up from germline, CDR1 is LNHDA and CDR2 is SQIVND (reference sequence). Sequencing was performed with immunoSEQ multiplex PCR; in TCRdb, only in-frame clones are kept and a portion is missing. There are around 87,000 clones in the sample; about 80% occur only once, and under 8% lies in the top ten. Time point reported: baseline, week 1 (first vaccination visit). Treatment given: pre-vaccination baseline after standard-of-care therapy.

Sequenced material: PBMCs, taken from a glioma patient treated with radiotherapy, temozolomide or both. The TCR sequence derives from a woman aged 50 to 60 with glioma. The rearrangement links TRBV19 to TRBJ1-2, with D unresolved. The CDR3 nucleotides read TGTGCCAGTAGTATAGACCCGGCAGGCCGAAACTATGGCTACACCTTC. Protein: CASSIDPAGRNYGYTF.